This T cell receptor (beta chain) comes out of a study of siplizumab effects on memory and regulatory T cells (dated by TCRdb to between 2019 and 2020). As for the study more broadly: The effect of the anti-CD2 antibody siplizumab on alloreactive T-cell subsets was examined in allogeneic mixed lymphocyte reactions constructed from human PBMCs.

General conclusions and limits of the study: Sequences below about 10^-5 frequency were poorly captured, so only a minor fraction of alloreactive clones could be mapped to unstimulated subsets. For roughly 75-96% of proliferating CD4+ or CD8+ clones, no naive or memory phenotype could be assigned. Whether proliferating Tregs from siplizumab cultures actually had suppressive function was not functionally confirmed. Of the alloreactive CD4+ clones that could be mapped, the Treg-derived share averaged roughly 69% with siplizumab compared with 25% to 30% in control reactions. Siplizumab significantly reduced the cumulative frequency of alloreactive sequences traceable to unstimulated CD4+ memory T cells. Greater diversity appeared to be present in unstimulated naive T cells than in memory T cells, and a substantial contribution to the alloresponse seemed to be made by naive cells.

The library was produced with the immunoSEQ multiplex PCR assay. The deep sequencing platform assayed roughly 10^5 TCR templates per sample. Genomic DNA extracted from sorted T cells was used for TCRbeta CDR3 sequencing. The study's own analysis went as follows. The R programming language was used for the clonal analysis of the TCRbeta CDR3 data. Alloreactive CD4+ and CD8+ clones were identified by comparing unstimulated samples to CFSE-low samples taken after the reaction. Alloreactive CD4+ clones were assigned to regulatory or non-regulatory origin by matching sequences to sorted unstimulated Treg and non-Treg repertoires. Held by TCRdb, this immuneACCESS table contains in-frame sequences only and omits some clones. Under half of the omission traces to an unresolved V gene where checked; the cause of the rest is unknown. The DNA gave D and trimming, while V, J and clone size come from that table. For this sample the table gives 60,000 to 65,000 clones, of which around 79% were detected only once. Roughly 0.4% of the sample belongs to the ten largest clones.

Unstimulated CD4+ memory cells were also sequenced in three donor pairs, together with CD4+ naive, CD8+ TEMRA, CD8+ naive and CD8+ effector memory subsets. TCRbeta CDR3 sequencing was performed on sorted unstimulated T cells and on proliferating T cells recovered from mixed lymphocyte reactions. Fresh whole blood from some ten HLA-typed healthy donors was used as the source from which PBMCs were isolated. The CDR1 and CDR2 encoded by the germline V gene are SGDLS and YYNGEE. The CDR3 numbers 15 residues from cysteine through phenylalanine. This entry keeps only the CDR3 DNA: 45 bases, framed from base 1. V is shortened by 5 bases, J by 0 bases, and the region joining them spans 12 bases. As to this clone: Its binding antigen is unknown. One base away there is no much larger clone; base qualities are not given.

The TCR was taken from a human donor in good health. The chain is made from TRBV9 and TRBJ1-5; matching of 6 bases hints at TRBD1 as the D gene. Sequences were obtained from memory CD4+ T cells sorted from blood. This specimen's cell subset or site label, per the study, means: unstimulated CD4+ memory T cells. The CDR3 protein sequence reads: CASSKQGYSNQPQHF. The sequenced DNA is TGTGCCAGCAGTAAACAGGGATATAGCAATCAGCCCCAGCATTTT.